One sample yielded the 26 T cell receptor beta chains listed below, sequenced in a study of cytomegalovirus exposure and HLA in healthy donors. It was with 60 Vbeta and 13 Jbeta primers that the PCR ran. Some clones are missing from TCRdb's copy, which holds only in-frame ones; the method was immunoSEQ multiplex PCR. This table holds fewer than 250,000 clones, less than 85% found once. The sample taken for sequencing was PBMCs. These receptors were obtained from a man under 40 in good health and CMV-seropositive.

A few counts support this clone. V usage is TRBV6-4 and J usage is TRBJ2-1; 9 nucleotides line up with TRBD1. The V and J ends lost 6 bases and 8 bases, in that order; junction bases with no gene match: 8. This CDR3 spans 14 amino acids. Per the germline V gene, CDR1 is MRHNA and CDR2 is SNTAGT. CDR3 residues: CASSRGQGLDEQFF. For the CDR3, the DNA is TGTGCCAGCAGCCGAGGACAGGGGCTCGATGAGCAGTTCTTC.

The CDR3 DNA reads as TGTGCCAGCAGCCACACCCCCGGGAGTGAGGGAGGTGGCACCGGGGAGCTGTTTTTT. Residues: CASSHTPGSEGGGTGELFF. V and J are TRBV9 and TRBJ2-2; D is possibly TRBD2 (6 bases). CDR1 is SGDLS, CDR2 YYNGEE, per germline. The CDR3 has 19 amino acids. The ends were cut back, 4 bases at V and 4 bases at J, with 26 bases in the middle.

J is TRBJ2-1 and V is TRBV14, with D possibly matching TRBD2 (6 bases). CDR1 is SGHDN, CDR2 FVKESK, per germline. V shed 5 bases and J shed 5 bases, with 16 bases lying between them. The CDR3 is 15 residues long. The CDR3 nucleotides read TGTGCCAGCAGCTTAGGGAGGAAAACCCACAATGAGCAGTTCTTC. As protein: CASSLGRKTHNEQFF.

This clone was seen a few times. The rearrangement uses TRBV29-1 and TRBJ1-4, with D possibly TRBD1 on 5 matching bases. The V end lost 6 bases, the J end lost 12 bases, and 17 bases lay between the germline ends. The CDR3 consists of 12 residues. In germline, CDR1 is SQVTM, CDR2 ANQGSEA. CDR3 coding DNA: TGCAGCGTGGGGGAGACTGGGAGGGAACTGTTTTTT. Its protein is CSVGETGRELFF.

The chain combines TRBV27 with TRBJ1-2; 7 bases align to TRBD1. This CDR3 region has 15 residues. The V gene end was trimmed by 6 bases and the J gene end by 2 bases; junction bases not matched to a gene: 9. Germline V CDR1 and CDR2: MNHEY, SMNVEV (reference sequence). The CDR3 sequence: CASSPVGTANYGYTF. The CDR3 DNA reads TGTGCCAGCAGCCCTGTAGGGACAGCGAACTATGGCTACACCTTC.

The chain employs TRBV2 and TRBJ2-5; tentatively, D is TRBD1 (5 bases). Between the trimmed V and J ends, which lost 7 bases and 5 bases, there was a span of 11 bases. This CDR3 comprises 12 residues. Germline values: CDR1 SNHLY, CDR2 FYNNEI. The CDR3 nucleotides read TGTGCCAGCAAGGGGCCAGGGGAGACCCAGTACTTC. Protein product: CASKGPGETQYF.

This clone turned up a few times. The chain links TRBV4-3 to TRBJ1-4, with TRBD1 matching 9 bases. The V gene's germline CDR1 is LGHNA and CDR2 YSLEER. After removal of 3 bases from V and 4 bases from J, the junction contained 0 bases not matched to a gene. This CDR3 has 14 amino acids. The CDR3 here is CASSQGQGNEKLFF. The CDR3 DNA reads as TGCGCCAGCAGCCAGGGACAGGGTAATGAAAAACTGTTTTTT.

The chain uses TRBV10-3 and TRBJ2-5; D is uncertain. The last part of the DNA fits TRBJ2-7 better; the J call may be wrong. The CDR3 covers 12 residues. Germline CDR1 and CDR2: ENHRY and SYGVKD. The CDR3 here is CAISEGPPEQYF. The CDR3 DNA reads TGTGCCATCAGTGAGGGGCCCCCCGAGCAGTACTTC.

This chain connects TRBV7-8 to TRBJ1-5; D is possibly TRBD1 (6 bases). The CDR3 runs 15 residues. From germline, CDR1 is SGHVS and CDR2 FQNEAQ. With 5 bases removed from V and 6 bases from J, the gap between germline ends came to 17 bases. The DNA for the CDR3 is TGTGCCAGCAGCCCCGGTAGGGGGTACCGTCAGCCCCAGCATTTT. This encodes CASSPGRGYRQPQHF.

Here the CDR3 DNA reads TGTGCCAGCGGATGGGACACCCGATTCGCCTACGAGCAGTACTTC. Its translation: CASGWDTRFAYEQYF. The V and J genes are TRBV6-1 and TRBJ2-7; a possible D gene is TRBD1 (6 bases). Germline assignment: CDR1 MNHNS and CDR2 SASEGT. Between the trimmed V and J ends, which lost 8 bases and 2 bases, there was a span of 19 bases. The CDR3 is 15 residues long.

This chain joins TRBV28 and TRBJ2-7; 9 bases are shared with TRBD2. The junction had 10 bases not matched to a gene; V was cut back by 6 bases and J by 7 bases. CDR1 is MDHEN, CDR2 SYDVKM, per germline. CDR3 length: 14 residues. CDR3 bases: TGTGCCAGCAGGGCTAGGGTGGCGGGAGGGGAGCAGTACTTC. It is translated as CASRARVAGGEQYF.

The chain joins TRBV11-2 to TRBJ2-5; the D gene is possibly TRBD2 (5 bases). The CDR3 totals 13 residues. In germline, CDR1 is SGHAT, CDR2 FQNNGV. Deletions cut 1 base from V and 5 bases from J, with 8 bases between. CDR3 sequence: CASSLVWRETQYF. In nucleotides, the CDR3 is TGTGCCAGCAGCTTAGTGTGGAGGGAGACCCAGTACTTC. Together with reference TRBV11-2 and TRBJ2-5, the CDR3 gives the full variable domain: EAGVAQSPRYKIIEKRQSVAFWCNPISGHATLYWYQQILGQGPKLLIQFQNNGVVDDSQLPKDRFSAERLKGVDSTLKIQPAKLEDSAVYLCASSLVWRETQYFGPGTRLLVL.

The rearrangement links TRBV5-1 to TRBJ2-4; 9 positions match TRBD1. This CDR3 has 16 amino acids. Per the germline V gene, CDR1 is SGHRS and CDR2 is YFSETQ. V was pared by 4 bases and J by 0 bases, with 5 bases of the junction left unmatched. The CDR3 is CASSPGQGIAKNIQYF. The CDR3 bases are TGCGCCAGCAGCCCGGGACAGGGAATAGCCAAAAACATTCAGTACTTC. Full variable domain (remainder filled in from reference TRBV5-1 and TRBJ2-4): KAGVTQTPRYLIKTRGQQVTLSCSPISGHRSVSWYQQTPGQGLQFLFEYFSETQRNKGNFPGRFSGRQFSNSRSEMNVSTLELGDSALYLCASSPGQGIAKNIQYFGAGTRLSVL.

Only a few counts were recorded for this clone. The chain employs TRBV5-4 and TRBJ2-2; TRBD2 aligns across 9 bases. After removal of 0 bases from V and 7 bases from J, the junction contained 4 bases not matched to a gene. This CDR3 contains 15 residues. The germline CDR1 and CDR2 sequences are SGHNT and YYREEE (reference sequence). The CDR3 DNA is TGTGCCAGCAGCTTGGATGGGACTAGCTACGGGGAGCTGTTTTTT. Translation: CASSLDGTSYGELFF.

Remarks on this clone: The junction does not match germline at one end; this may be a read error. The rearrangement links TRBV19 to TRBJ2-5, with D possibly TRBD2 on 6 matching bases. Germline V gene sequence: CDR1 LNHDA, CDR2 SQIVND (reference sequence). This CDR3 region has 16 residues. The CDR3 sequence: CASSRITGGSREAQYF. The CDR3 nucleotides are TGTGCCAGTAGTAGAATAACCGGGGGATCAAGAGAGGCCCAGTACTTC.

The V call is TRBV6-5, the J call TRBJ2-2, with D maybe TRBD1 (6 bases). Trimming cost V 6 bases and J 2 bases, with 13 bases left between them. The CDR3 has 15 amino acids. Germline CDR1 is MNHEY and CDR2 is SVGAGI. For the CDR3, the DNA is TGTGCCAGCAGCCACCGGACAGTTAACACCGGGGAGCTGTTTTTT. This translates into CASSHRTVNTGELFF.

Here the CDR3 DNA reads TGCGCCAGCAGCCCGTCGGCAGGGCTTTACTACGAGCAGTACTTC. Its protein is CASSPSAGLYYEQYF. The chain uses TRBV4-3 and TRBJ2-7, with a possible D match to TRBD1 (5 bases). V lost 4 bases to trimming and J lost 3 bases, with 16 bases between them. The CDR3 covers 15 residues. CDR1 and CDR2 (germline): LGHNA, YSLEER.

This rearrangement joins TRBV25-1 to TRBJ2-4, with a possible D match to TRBD1 (5 bases). Per germline, CDR1 MGHDK and CDR2 SYGVNS. The CDR3 is made up of 16 amino acids. Trimming shortened V by 5 bases and J by 8 bases, and 22 bases separated the two germline ends. Here the CDR3 reads CASSKGKFTVVHIQYF. For the CDR3, the DNA is TGTGCCAGCAGTAAGGGGAAATTCACGGTGGTTCACATTCAGTACTTC.

J is TRBJ2-5 and V is TRBV6-4; tentatively, D is TRBD2 (6 bases). The CDR3 runs to 17 residues. The V end was cut by 0 bases, the J end by 2 bases, with 16 bases between. Per the germline V gene, CDR1 is MRHNA and CDR2 is SNTAGT. The CDR3 spells CASSDSKGGPVQETQYF. CDR3 bases: TGTGCCAGCAGTGACTCGAAAGGAGGGCCCGTACAAGAGACCCAGTACTTC.

The chain links TRBV9 to TRBJ1-4; 8 positions match TRBD1. Germline CDR1 SGDLS, CDR2 YYNGEE. The CDR3 runs 14 residues. V trimming: 4 bases; J trimming: 8 bases; junction bases outside the gene matches: 7. CDR3 nucleotides: TGTGCCAGCAGCCGCGGACAGGGCTTGGAAAAACTGTTTTTT. This codes for CASSRGQGLEKLFF.

This clone was observed a few times. The genes are TRBV4-3 and TRBJ1-2; a weak D match, TRBD1 (5 bases). The CDR3 length is 14 residues. Trimming left V 5 bases short and J 1 base short, with 11 bases between. Germline V CDR1 and CDR2: LGHNA, YSLEER. The CDR3 is CASSSDTRNYGYTF. The CDR3 DNA reads TGCGCCAGCAGCTCGGACACTCGTAACTATGGCTACACCTTC.

The chain carries TRBV5-1 and TRBJ1-4, with 9 bases lining up with TRBD1. After removal of 4 bases from V and 8 bases from J, the junction contained 12 bases not matched to a gene. CDR1 is SGHRS, CDR2 YFSETQ, per germline. This CDR3 has 16 amino acids. The CDR3 nucleotides are TGCGCCAGCAGCGCCAATTTACAGGGGGCGGGGGAAAAACTGTTTTTT. Amino acid sequence: CASSANLQGAGEKLFF.

J is TRBJ2-7 and V is TRBV28; 8 positions agree with TRBD2. CDR1 is MDHEN and CDR2 is SYDVKM in the germline V gene. The CDR3 runs 15 residues. The J segment lost 2 bases and the V segment lost 7 bases, leaving 10 bases of the junction unmatched. The CDR3 region is CASTLRLASTYEQYF. The CDR3 nucleotides are TGTGCCAGCACTCTTCGACTAGCGTCTACCTACGAGCAGTACTTC.

This clone was picked up a small number of times. V gene TRBV7-2 combines with J gene TRBJ2-7, with no clear D. This CDR3 region has 12 residues. Germline CDR1 reads SGHTA; CDR2 reads FQGNSA. Trimming shortened V by 1 base and J by 6 bases, and 7 bases separated the two germline ends. CDR3 nucleotide sequence: TGTGCCAGCAGCTTAGGACTCGGCGAGCAGTACTTC. It is translated as CASSLGLGEQYF. Based on the CDR3 plus reference TRBV7-2 and TRBJ2-7, the full variable domain is GAGVSQSPSNKVTEKGKDVELRCDPISGHTALYWYRQSLGQGLEFLIYFQGNSAPDKSGLPSDRFSAERTGGSVSTLTIQRTQQEDSAVYLCASSLGLGEQYFGPGTRLTVT.

This clone was picked up one time. The genes are TRBV30 and TRBJ2-1; TRBD2 aligns across 7 bases. Germline CDR1 is GTSNPN and CDR2 is SVGIG (reference sequence). The J segment lost 8 bases and the V segment lost 3 bases, leaving 10 bases of the junction unmatched. The CDR3 length is 14 residues. The CDR3 loop is CAWSPQTSRHEQFF. The CDR3 nucleotides read TGTGCCTGGAGCCCACAGACTAGCAGGCATGAGCAGTTCTTC.

The CDR3 protein is CASSLRLAGGVDEQYF. The CDR3 DNA follows: TGTGCCAGCAGCTTGAGACTAGCGGGGGGGGTGGACGAGCAGTACTTC. The chain recombines TRBV5-6 with TRBJ2-7; 14 bases agree with TRBD2. Trimming cost V 1 base and J 5 bases; bases outside gene matches: 5. Germline CDR1 SGHDT, CDR2 YYEEEE. The CDR3 contains 16 residues.